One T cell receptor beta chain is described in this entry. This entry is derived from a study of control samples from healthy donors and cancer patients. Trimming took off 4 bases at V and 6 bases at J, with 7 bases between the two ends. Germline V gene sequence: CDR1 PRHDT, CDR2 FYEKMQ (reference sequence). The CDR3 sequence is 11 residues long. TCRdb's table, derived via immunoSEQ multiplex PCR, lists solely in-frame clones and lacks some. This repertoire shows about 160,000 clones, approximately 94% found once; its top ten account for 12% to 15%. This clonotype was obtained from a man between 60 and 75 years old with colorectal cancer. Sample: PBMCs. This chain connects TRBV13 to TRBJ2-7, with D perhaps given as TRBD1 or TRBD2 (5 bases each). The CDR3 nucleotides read TGTGCCAGCAGCTCGGGGCTCGAGCAGTACTTC. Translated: CASSSGLEQYF.